This is a list of T cell receptor beta chains from one sample in a study of blood T cells in healthy people across ages. TCRdb re-derived calls from the 5' RACE reads in MiXCR, one entry per CDR3 protein. The profile covers about 640,000 distinct CDR3 sequences, with roughly 41% appearing a single time and 25% to 30% taken by the ten largest. The specimen was blood. Receptors were obtained from a man aged 80 or over in good health. Both conserved end residues are part of each CDR3.

v_call cdr3_aa
TRBV20-1 CSAGRASGRLNTQYF
TRBV6-1 CASRGVSGSIYEQYF
TRBV12-3/TRBV12-4 CASRPQGVRGSPLHF
TRBV10-3 CAISAQGNQPQHF
TRBV6-2/TRBV6-3 CASSYSVTEAFF
TRBV24-1 CATSDPGQWRGYTF
TRBV3-1 CASSQGARYEQYF
TRBV4-3 CASSLRDGTGYEQYF
TRBV7-2 CASSLAKRGGDTQYF
TRBV9 CASSVNVATNEKLFF
TRBV4-2 CASSLTSGSDYEQYF
TRBV12-3/TRBV12-4 CATQGGVRHNERFF
TRBV28 CASSRAGRPGANYGYTF
TRBV20-1 CSASHSGSYEQYF
TRBV7-2 CASSYVSSGASQETQYF
TRBV7-8 CASSLDRGHEQYF
TRBV2 CASFGGAGETQYF
TRBV7-9 CASSLSGRWNIQYF
TRBV7-9 CASILIGDSNQPQHF
TRBV25-1 CASSEQRAYNEQFF
TRBV4-3 CASSQALGGELFF
TRBV2 CASSSTSGGHTDMQYF
TRBV11-3 CASSLAEGPATFGSGTF
TRBV29-1 CSVDGLHNEQYF
TRBV29-1 CSVTVSTDTQYF
TRBV18 CASSPQSGPVRGKDEQYF
TRBV3-1 CASSKKQETQYF
TRBV7-2 CASSLQGQNNEQYF
TRBV6-2/TRBV6-3 CASSHVPGAQADTQYF
TRBV10-3 CAIHTGGTYNEQYF
TRBV12-3/TRBV12-4 CASGSRVHNEQFF
TRBV27 CASREDRAISNQPQHF
TRBV7-2 CASSSRAYEQYF
TRBV5-6 CASSSAVRGNQPQHF
TRBV12-3/TRBV12-4 CASSLGGAVQETQYF
TRBV6-5 CASSLNGGAEAFF
TRBV13 CASTLWSVYNEQFF
TRBV6-2/TRBV6-3 CASSYRQVDNEQFF
TRBV4-2 CASSRSGGESTDAQYF
TRBV20-1 CSASEDNRGPQETQYF
TRBV28 CASSLWDSRGAGDYNEQFF
TRBV7-2 CASRNGGGNQPQHF
TRBV9 CASSVGGGIRYEETQYF
TRBV6-2/TRBV6-3 CASSLDRDNEQYF
TRBV18 CASSPGSGYPYEQYF
TRBV20-1 CSADGVKEQYF
TRBV15 CATSRDRYSPLHF
TRBV20-1 CSARVPAGETQYF
TRBV7-2 CASSLGSGRRETQYF